This T cell receptor beta chain was captured by sequencing in a study of T cell repertoires in cytomegalovirus infection. Each CDR3 protein gets one entry after TCRdb re-called the reads with MiXCR. The profile shows hundreds of thousands of distinct CDR3 sequences, about 40% of them singletons. This clonotype was picked up a small number of times. The sample taken for sequencing was PBMCs. This clonotype originated in a human donor in good health (CMV status not recorded). Some clones in this sample may be carry-over from other donors' samples.

CDR3 region: CASSSDRDVTDTQYF. The CDR3 nucleotides read TGTGCCAGCAGTTCGGACAGGGACGTTACAGATACGCAGTATTTT. This chain connects TRBV27 to TRBJ2-3; 8 bases map to TRBD1. V trimming: 4 bases; J trimming: 3 bases; junction bases outside the gene matches: 6. Germline CDR1 is MNHEY and CDR2 is SMNVEV (reference sequence). This CDR3 has 15 residues.